What follows is one T cell receptor (beta chain) and its context. The antigen is not known. These data belong to a study of long-term antiretroviral therapy in people with HIV. Study-wide background: Of all samples, the earliest predate the 2015 immediate-ART recommendation by about a decade.

Study observations and caveats: HIV repertoires had narrower CDR3 length ranges than controls. Pre-ART-expanded clones dominated the repertoire at all time points.

Germline V CDR1 and CDR2: SGHRS, YFSETQ. The CDR3 loop spans 14 amino acids. The V end lost 1 base, the J end lost 6 bases, and 14 bases lay between the germline ends. An immunoSEQ assay, version v3.0, was performed at survey level. Data came from immunoSEQ multiplex PCR; TCRdb stores just in-frame clones and leaves some out. The repertoire has roughly 37,000 clones, less than 85% of them found once; the top ten carry around 5.5%. The sequences come from unsorted PBMCs, collected 3.4 years after starting antiretroviral therapy. The receptor's source is a man aged 25-40 years with HIV. V and J are TRBV5-1 and TRBJ2-7, with D maybe TRBD2 (6 bases). Here the CDR3 DNA reads TGCGCCAGCAGCTTGATTGGGGCGGGATCCGAGCAGTACTTC. Encoded protein: CASSLIGAGSEQYF.